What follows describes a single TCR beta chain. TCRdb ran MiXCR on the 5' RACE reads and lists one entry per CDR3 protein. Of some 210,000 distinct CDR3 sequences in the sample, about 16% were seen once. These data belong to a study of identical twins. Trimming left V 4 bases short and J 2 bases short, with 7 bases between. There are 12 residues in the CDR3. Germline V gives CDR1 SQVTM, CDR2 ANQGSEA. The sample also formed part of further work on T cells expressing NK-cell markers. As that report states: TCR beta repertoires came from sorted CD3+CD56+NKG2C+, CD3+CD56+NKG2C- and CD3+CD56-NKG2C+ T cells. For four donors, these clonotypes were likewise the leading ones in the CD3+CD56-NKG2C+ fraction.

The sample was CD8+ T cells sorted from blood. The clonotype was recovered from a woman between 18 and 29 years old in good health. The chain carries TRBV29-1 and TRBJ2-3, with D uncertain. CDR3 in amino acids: CSVAHITDTQYF. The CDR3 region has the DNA TGCAGCGTTGCTCACATCACAGATACGCAGTATTTT.